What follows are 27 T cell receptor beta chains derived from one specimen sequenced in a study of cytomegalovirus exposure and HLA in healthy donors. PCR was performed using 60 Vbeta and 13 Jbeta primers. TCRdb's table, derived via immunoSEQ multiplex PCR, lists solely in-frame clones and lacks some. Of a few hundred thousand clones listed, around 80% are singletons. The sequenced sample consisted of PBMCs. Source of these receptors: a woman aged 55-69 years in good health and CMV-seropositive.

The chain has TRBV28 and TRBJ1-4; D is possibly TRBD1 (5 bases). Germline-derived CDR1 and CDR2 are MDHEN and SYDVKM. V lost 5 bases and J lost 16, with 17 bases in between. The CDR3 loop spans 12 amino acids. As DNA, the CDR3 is TGTGCCAGCAGTCTCGAAGGCAGACAGCAGTTTTTT. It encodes CASSLEGRQQFF.

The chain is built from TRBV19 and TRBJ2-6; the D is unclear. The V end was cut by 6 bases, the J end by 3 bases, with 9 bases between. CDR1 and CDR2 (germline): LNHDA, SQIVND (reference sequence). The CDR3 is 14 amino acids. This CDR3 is CASRAGYGANVLTF. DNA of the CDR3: TGTGCCAGTAGGGCCGGGTATGGGGCCAACGTCCTGACTTTC.

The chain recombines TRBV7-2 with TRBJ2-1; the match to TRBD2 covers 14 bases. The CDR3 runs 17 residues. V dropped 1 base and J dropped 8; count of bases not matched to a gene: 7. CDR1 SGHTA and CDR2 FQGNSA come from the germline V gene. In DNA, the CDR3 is TGTGCCAGCAGCTTAGTCCTGACTAGCGGGGGGGCGGATGAGCAGTTCTTC. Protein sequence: CASSLVLTSGGADEQFF. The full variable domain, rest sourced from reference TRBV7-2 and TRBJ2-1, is GAGVSQSPSNKVTEKGKDVELRCDPISGHTALYWYRQSLGQGLEFLIYFQGNSAPDKSGLPSDRFSAERTGGSVSTLTIQRTQQEDSAVYLCASSLVLTSGGADEQFFGPGTRLTVL.

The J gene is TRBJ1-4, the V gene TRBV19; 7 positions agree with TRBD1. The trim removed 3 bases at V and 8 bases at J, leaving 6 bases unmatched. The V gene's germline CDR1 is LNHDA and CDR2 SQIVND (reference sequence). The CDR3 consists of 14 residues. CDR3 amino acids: CASSIYRGEEKLFF. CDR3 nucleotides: TGTGCCAGTAGTATCTACAGGGGAGAGGAAAAACTGTTTTTT.

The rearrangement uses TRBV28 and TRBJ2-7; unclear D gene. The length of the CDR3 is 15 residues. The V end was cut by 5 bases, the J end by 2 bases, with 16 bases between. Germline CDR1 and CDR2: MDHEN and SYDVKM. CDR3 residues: CASSSPGTQTYEQYF. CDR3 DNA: TGTGCCAGCAGTAGCCCCGGAACACAGACCTACGAGCAGTACTTC.

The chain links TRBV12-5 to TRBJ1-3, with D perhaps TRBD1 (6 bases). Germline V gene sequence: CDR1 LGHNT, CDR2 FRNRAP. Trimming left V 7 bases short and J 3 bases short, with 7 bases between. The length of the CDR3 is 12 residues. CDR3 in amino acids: CASAGDGNTIYF. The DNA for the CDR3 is TGTGCTAGTGCAGGGGATGGAAACACCATATATTTT.

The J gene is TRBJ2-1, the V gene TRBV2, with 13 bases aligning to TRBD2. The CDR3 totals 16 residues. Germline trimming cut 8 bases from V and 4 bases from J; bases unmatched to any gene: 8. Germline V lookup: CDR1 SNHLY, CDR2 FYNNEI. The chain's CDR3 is CASGWTSGGYYNEQFF. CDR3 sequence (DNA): TGTGCCAGCGGGTGGACTAGCGGGGGTTATTACAATGAGCAGTTCTTC.

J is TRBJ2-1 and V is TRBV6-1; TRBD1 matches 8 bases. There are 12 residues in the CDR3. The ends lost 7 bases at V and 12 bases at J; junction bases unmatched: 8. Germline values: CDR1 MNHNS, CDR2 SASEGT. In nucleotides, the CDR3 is TGTGCCAGCACCAATGACAGGGGAGGGCAGTTCTTC. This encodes CASTNDRGGQFF.

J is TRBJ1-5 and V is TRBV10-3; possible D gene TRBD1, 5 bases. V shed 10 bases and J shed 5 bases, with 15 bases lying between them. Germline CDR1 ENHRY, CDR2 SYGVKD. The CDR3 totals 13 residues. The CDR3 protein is CANKEQEDQPQHF. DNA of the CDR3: TGTGCCAACAAAGAACAGGAAGATCAGCCCCAGCATTTT.

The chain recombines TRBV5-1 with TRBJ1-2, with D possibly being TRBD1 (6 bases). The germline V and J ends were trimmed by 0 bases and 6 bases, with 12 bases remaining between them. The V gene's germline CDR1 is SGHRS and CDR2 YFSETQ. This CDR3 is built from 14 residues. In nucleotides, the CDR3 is TGCGCCAGCAGCTTGGCCACAGGGCTCCATGGCTACACCTTC. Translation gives CASSLATGLHGYTF.

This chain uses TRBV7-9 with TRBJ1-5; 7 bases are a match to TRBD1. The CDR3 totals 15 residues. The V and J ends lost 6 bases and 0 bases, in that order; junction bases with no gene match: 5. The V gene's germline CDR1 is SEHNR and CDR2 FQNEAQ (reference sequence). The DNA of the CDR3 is TGTGCCAGCAGTTCCGGACAGGTTAGCAATCAGCCCCAGCATTTT. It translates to CASSSGQVSNQPQHF.

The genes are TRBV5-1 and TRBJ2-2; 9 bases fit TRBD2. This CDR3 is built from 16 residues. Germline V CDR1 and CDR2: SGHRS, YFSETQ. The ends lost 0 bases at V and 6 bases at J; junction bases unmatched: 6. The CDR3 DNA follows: TGCGCCAGCAGCTTGGCGTCTAGCGGGGCCCCCGGGGAGCTGTTTTTT. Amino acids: CASSLASSGAPGELFF.

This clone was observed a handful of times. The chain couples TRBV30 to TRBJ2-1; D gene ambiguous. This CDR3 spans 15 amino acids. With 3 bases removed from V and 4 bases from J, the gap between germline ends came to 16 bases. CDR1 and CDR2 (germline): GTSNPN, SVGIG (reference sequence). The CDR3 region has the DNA TGTGCCTGGAGAGTAGTGAATTTGAGGTACAATGAGCAGTTCTTC. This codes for CAWRVVNLRYNEQFF.

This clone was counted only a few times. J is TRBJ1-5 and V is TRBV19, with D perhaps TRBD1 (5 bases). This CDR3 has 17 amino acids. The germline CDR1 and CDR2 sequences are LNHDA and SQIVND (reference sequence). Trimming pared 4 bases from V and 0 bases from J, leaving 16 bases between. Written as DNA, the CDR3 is TGTGCCAGTAGTAAGCTCAGGGAGGGATCTAGCAATCAGCCCCAGCATTTT. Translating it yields CASSKLREGSSNQPQHF.

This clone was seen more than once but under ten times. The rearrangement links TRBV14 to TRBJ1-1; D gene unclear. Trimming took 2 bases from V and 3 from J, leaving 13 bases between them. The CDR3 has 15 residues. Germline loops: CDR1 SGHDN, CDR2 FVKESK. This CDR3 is CASSQWAATDTEAFF. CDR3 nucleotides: TGTGCCAGCAGCCAATGGGCAGCTACGGACACTGAAGCTTTCTTT.

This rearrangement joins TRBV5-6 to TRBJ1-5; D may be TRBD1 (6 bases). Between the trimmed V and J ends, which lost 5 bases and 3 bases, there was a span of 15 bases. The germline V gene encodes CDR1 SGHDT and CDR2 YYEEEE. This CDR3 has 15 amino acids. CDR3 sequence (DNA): TGTGCCAGCAGTTCAGCGGGGGCGGCCAATCAGCCCCAGCATTTT. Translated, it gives CASSSAGAANQPQHF.

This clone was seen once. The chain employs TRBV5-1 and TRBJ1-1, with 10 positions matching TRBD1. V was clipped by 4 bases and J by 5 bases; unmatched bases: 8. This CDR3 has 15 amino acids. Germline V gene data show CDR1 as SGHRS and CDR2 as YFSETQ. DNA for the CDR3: TGCGCCAGCAGCCCCGACAGGGGGCTTTGGACTGAAGCTTTCTTT. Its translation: CASSPDRGLWTEAFF.

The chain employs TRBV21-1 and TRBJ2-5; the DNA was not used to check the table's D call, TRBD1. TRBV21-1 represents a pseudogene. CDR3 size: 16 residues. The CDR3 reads CASSKWVRVPQETQYF. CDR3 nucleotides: TGTGCCAGCAGCAAATGGGTCAGGGTGCCACAAGAGACCCAGTACTTC.

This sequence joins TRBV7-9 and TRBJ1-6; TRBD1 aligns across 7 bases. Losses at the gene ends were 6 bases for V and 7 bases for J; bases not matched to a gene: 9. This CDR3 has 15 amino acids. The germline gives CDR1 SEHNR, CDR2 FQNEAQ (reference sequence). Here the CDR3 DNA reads TGTGCCAGCAGTCGGGGGGGACAGATAAATTCACCCCTCCACTTT. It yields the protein CASSRGGQINSPLHF.

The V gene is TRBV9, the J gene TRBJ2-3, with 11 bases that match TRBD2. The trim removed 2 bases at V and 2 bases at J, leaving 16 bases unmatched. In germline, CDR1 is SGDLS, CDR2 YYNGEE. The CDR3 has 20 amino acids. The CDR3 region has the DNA TGTGCCAGCAGCGTTATAGCGGGAGGGCCTTCCCCTAGGACCACAGATACGCAGTATTTT. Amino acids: CASSVIAGGPSPRTTDTQYF.

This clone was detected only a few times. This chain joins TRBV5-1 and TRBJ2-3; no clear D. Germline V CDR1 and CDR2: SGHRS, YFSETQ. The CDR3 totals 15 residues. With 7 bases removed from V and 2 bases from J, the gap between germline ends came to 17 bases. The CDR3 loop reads CASGSSGFPTDTQYF. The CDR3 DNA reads TGCGCCAGCGGAAGCTCAGGATTCCCCACAGATACGCAGTATTTT. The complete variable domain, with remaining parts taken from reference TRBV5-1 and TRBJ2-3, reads KAGVTQTPRYLIKTRGQQVTLSCSPISGHRSVSWYQQTPGQGLQFLFEYFSETQRNKGNFPGRFSGRQFSNSRSEMNVSTLELGDSALYLCASGSSGFPTDTQYFGPGTRLTVL.

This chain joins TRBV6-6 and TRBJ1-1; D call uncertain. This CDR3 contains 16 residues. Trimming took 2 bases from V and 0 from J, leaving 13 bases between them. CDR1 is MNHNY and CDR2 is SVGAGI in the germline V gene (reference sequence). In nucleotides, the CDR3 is TGTGCCAGCAGTTACGGACTGGGTCTCATGAACACTGAAGCTTTCTTT. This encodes CASSYGLGLMNTEAFF.

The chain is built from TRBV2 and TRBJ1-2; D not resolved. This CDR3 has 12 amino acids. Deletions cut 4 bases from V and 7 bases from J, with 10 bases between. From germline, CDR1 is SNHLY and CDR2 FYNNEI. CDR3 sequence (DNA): TGTGCCAGCAGTGTCGGGTCTTTTGGCTACACCTTC. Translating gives CASSVGSFGYTF. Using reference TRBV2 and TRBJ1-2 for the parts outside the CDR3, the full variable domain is EPEVTQTPSHQVTQMGQEVILRCVPISNHLYFYWYRQILGQKVEFLVSFYNNEISEKSEIFDDQFSVERPDGSNFTLKIRSTKLEDSAMYFCASSVGSFGYTFGSGTRLTVV.

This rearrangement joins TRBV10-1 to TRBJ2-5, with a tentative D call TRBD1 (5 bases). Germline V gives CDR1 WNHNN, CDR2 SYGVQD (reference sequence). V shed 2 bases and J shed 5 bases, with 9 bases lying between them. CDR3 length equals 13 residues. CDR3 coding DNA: TGCGCCAGCAGTGAGGCTGGGGCGGAGACCCAGTACTTC. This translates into CASSEAGAETQYF.

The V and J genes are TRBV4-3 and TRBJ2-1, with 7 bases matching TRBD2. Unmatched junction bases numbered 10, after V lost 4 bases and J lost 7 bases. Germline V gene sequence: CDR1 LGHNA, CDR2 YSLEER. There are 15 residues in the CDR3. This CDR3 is CASSREAGVSNEQFF. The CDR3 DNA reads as TGCGCCAGCAGCCGGGAGGCGGGGGTCAGTAATGAGCAGTTCTTC.

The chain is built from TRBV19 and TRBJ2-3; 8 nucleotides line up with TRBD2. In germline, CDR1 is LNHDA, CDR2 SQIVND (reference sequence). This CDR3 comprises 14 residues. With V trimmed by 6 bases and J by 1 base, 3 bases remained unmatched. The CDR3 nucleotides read TGTGCCAGTAGCGGGGGGGCGGGCACAGATACGCAGTATTTT. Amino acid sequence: CASSGGAGTDTQYF.

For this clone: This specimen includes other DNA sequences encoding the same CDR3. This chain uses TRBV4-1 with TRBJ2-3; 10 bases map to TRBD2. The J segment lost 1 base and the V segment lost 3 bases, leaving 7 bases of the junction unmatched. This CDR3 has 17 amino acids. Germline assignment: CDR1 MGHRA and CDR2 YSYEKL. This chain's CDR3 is CASSQGGAGGGTDTQYF. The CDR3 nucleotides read TGCGCCAGCAGCCAGGGGGGAGCGGGGGGGGGCACAGATACGCAGTATTTT.